This entry is about one T cell receptor beta chain. No antigen is known for it. This CDR3 has 16 amino acids. The V and J ends lost 5 bases and 6 bases respectively, with 19 bases between them. Germline CDR1 reads SGHTA; CDR2 reads FQGTGA. This entry is derived from a study of B cell selection in AIRE deficiency. Study results and limitations: About 30.6% of healthy-shared Treg sequences were found among patient Tconv cells. AIRE-deficient Tconv and Treg repertoires matched healthy donors in TCRBV, CDR3 length, diversity. Of 3657 shared Treg TCRbeta sequences, roughly 32% were healthy-only, more than 7.5% patient-only.

Original methodology: Pooled conventional T cells gave approximately 1x10^5 patient and 130,000 to 150,000 donor TCRbeta sequences. Profiled with immunoSEQ multiplex PCR; TCRdb holds only in-frame clones, not every one. V, J and clone size are those of that table, while D and trimming were read from the DNA. The sample yields 20,000 to 25,000 clones, around 97% seen once. Sorting defined conventional CD4 T cells as CD4+CD127+. The source is a human donor with AIRE deficiency. This chain uses TRBV7-3 with TRBJ2-2; no definite D call. The sequencing input was conventional CD4+ T cells sorted from PBMCs. Here the CDR3 reads CASSGRPVTAPGELFF. The CDR3 coding sequence is TGTGCCAGCAGCGGCCGTCCCGTTACCGCCCCCGGGGAGCTGTTTTTT.